This TCR beta chain was recorded in a study of T cells in Graves' hyperthyroidism and ophthalmopathy. Looking at the study overall: Prior to any treatment, at the point of initial diagnosis, peripheral blood was collected.

Template material for amplifying TCR beta CDR3 regions consisted of RNA transcripts. Carried out on the TCR CDR3, a first-round RT-PCR used the HTBI primer set. TCRdb redid the calling of the multiplex PCR reads with MiXCR, one entry per CDR3 protein. The top ten clones hold about 3.9% of a sample with hundreds of thousands of distinct CDR3 sequences, 14% to 15% of them seen once. To note about this clonotype: Its specificity is unknown.

General observations from the study: The model anticipated ophthalmopathy a median approximately 6.7 months pre-onset. A model using 13 V-J features told ophthalmopathy apart from stable hyperthyroidism.

V was shortened by 5 bases and J by 5 bases, with 12 bases between the two germline ends. CDR3 size: 13 residues. CDR1 is MNHNS, CDR2 SASEGT, per germline. The sequence was collected from a woman aged 40 to 50 with Graves' ophthalmopathy. The source material was blood. V usage is TRBV6-1 and J usage is TRBJ2-5; D remains ambiguous. The CDR3 DNA is TGTGCCAGCAGTCCGGGCCGAAGGGAGACCCAGTACTTC. It codes for CASSPGRRETQYF.